The rows below give T cell receptor beta chains drawn from one sample of a study of blood T cell repertoires in COVID-19. Clones were read by immunoSEQ multiplex PCR, and TCRdb kept only the in-frame ones, dropping some. The table shows around 81,000 clones, with approximately 86% occurring only once. The specimen sequenced was peripheral blood. The receptors here all came from a man between 65 and 85 years old with acute or convalescent COVID-19. Both conserved end residues are part of each CDR3. A D gene is named only where the DNA matches it firmly. Expanded clones get a size class; other rows say once, few or many, or leave the size out.

>TRBV6-5|TRBD2|TRBJ2-3|NA
TGTGCCAGCAGTTTAGCGGGGGGGCCAGGGTCAGATACGCAGTATTTT
CASSLAGGPGSDTQYF
>TRBV4-3|NA|TRBJ1-6|NA
TGCGCCAGCAGCCAAGACAGGGGATATTCACCCCTCCACTTT
CASSQDRGYSPLHF
>TRBV19|NA|TRBJ2-2|NA
TGTGCCAGACCCGACCCCACAGGGTACACCGGGGAGCTGTTTTTT
CARPDPTGYTGELFF
>TRBV9|TRBD2|TRBJ2-3|NA
TGTGCCAGCAGCCCCGGGACTAGCGGGAAAGATACGCAGTATTTT
CASSPGTSGKDTQYF
>TRBV5-4|TRBD1|TRBJ2-7|few
TGTGCCAGCAGCTTGGTAGGACAGGGATCCTACGAGCAGTACTTC
CASSLVGQGSYEQYF
>TRBV5-1|NA|TRBJ2-6|NA
TGCGCCAGCAGCCCCGAGAGCTCTGGGGCCAACGTCCTGACTTTC
CASSPESSGANVLTF
>TRBV11-2|NA|TRBJ1-4|NA
TGTGCCAGCAGCTTAGGCGGAGGGTCGGGAAAACTGTTTTTT
CASSLGGGSGKLFF
>TRBV9|TRBD2|TRBJ2-1|NA
TGTGCCAGCAGCCCTTCTGGGCTAGCGGGCGGAACCTATGGAAGGAATGAGCAGTTCTTC
CASSPSGLAGGTYGRNEQFF
>TRBV5-1|TRBD1|TRBJ2-4|NA
TGCGCCAGCAGCTTGGAGACAGGGAAAAACATTCAGTACTTC
CASSLETGKNIQYF
>TRBV10-1|NA|TRBJ2-1|NA
TGCGCCAGCAGTGAGTCCCCTTTGACAGGAGGAGAGGGGAATGAGCAGTTCTTC
CASSESPLTGGEGNEQFF
>TRBV5-1|NA|TRBJ2-7|NA
TGCGCCAGCAGCTTGGTTAGTACGGGGGGCGGTCGCCCCTACGAGCAGTACTTC
CASSLVSTGGGRPYEQYF
>TRBV18|TRBD1|TRBJ1-2|NA
TGTGCCAGCTCACCGTTACAGGGGCAGAGAGGCTACACTTTC
CASSPLQGQRGYTF
>TRBV28|NA|TRBJ1-5|NA
TGTGCCAGCAGTTCGCCCGGGGTAAGCAATCAGCCCCAGCATTTT
CASSSPGVSNQPQHF
>TRBV3-1/TRBV3-2|NA|TRBJ1-6|NA
TGTGCCAGCAGCCAAGGTTGGGGGGGGACCTATAATTCACCCCTCCACTTT
CASSQGWGGTYNSPLHF
>TRBV6-1|TRBD2|TRBJ2-3|NA
TGTGCCAGCAGTGTTATAGCGGGGATAAGCACAGATACGCAGTATTTT
CASSVIAGISTDTQYF
>TRBV27|NA|TRBJ1-6|NA
TGTGCCAGCAGGGCTCCCGGGGGGGGTGGGTCACCCCTCCACTTT
CASRAPGGGGSPLHF
>TRBV12-3/TRBV12-4|NA|TRBJ1-3|NA
TGTGCCAGCAGTCCCCCTTATGGAAACACCATATATTTT
CASSPPYGNTIYF
>TRBV27|TRBD1|TRBJ1-6|NA
TGTGCCAGCAGCCCAAAAGCCGGGACAGGGAATTCACCCCTCCACTTT
CASSPKAGTGNSPLHF
>TRBV3-1/TRBV3-2|NA|TRBJ2-1|NA
TGTGCCAGCAGCAGCGTTGGAGGGGCCTACAATGAGCAGTTCTTC
CASSSVGGAYNEQFF
>TRBV10-3|NA|TRBJ2-1|NA
TGTGCCATCAGTGACCCTTTAACGGGGAATGAGCAGTTCTTC
CAISDPLTGNEQFF
>TRBV5-8|NA|TRBJ1-6|NA
TGTGCCAGCAGCTTTCACAGGCTTAATTCACCCCTCCACTTT
CASSFHRLNSPLHF
>TRBV24-1|NA|TRBJ2-1|NA
TGTGCCACCACTAAACAGGGTTCCGATGAGCAGTTCTTC
CATTKQGSDEQFF
>TRBV7-8|NA|TRBJ2-7|NA
TGTGCCAGCAGTGTCGCGGGCGAGCAGTACTTC
CASSVAGEQYF
>TRBV7-9|TRBD2|TRBJ2-1|NA
TGTGCCAGCAGCCTTAGCGGGTTTTACAATGAGCAGTTCTTC
CASSLSGFYNEQFF
>TRBV19|NA|TRBJ2-1|NA
TGTGCCAGTAGTGCGAGTAGTGAGCAGTTCTTC
CASSASSEQFF
>TRBV19|TRBD2|TRBJ2-3|NA
TGTGCCAGTAGGAGAGGGACTAGCGGGGGGGATACGCAGTATTTT
CASRRGTSGGDTQYF
>TRBV19|NA|TRBJ2-3|NA
TGTGCCAGTAGTATGAAGGGGCTAGCGAGAGATACGCAGTATTTT
CASSMKGLARDTQYF
>TRBV18|TRBD1|TRBJ2-1|NA
TGTGCCAGCTCACCACCGGGCCCAGGGGGCAATGAGCAGTTCTTC
CASSPPGPGGNEQFF
>TRBV2|NA|TRBJ1-5|NA
TGTGCCAGCACGAGGGAGGGTAACAATCAGCCCCAGCATTTT
CASTREGNNQPQHF
>TRBV19|NA|TRBJ1-5|NA
TGTGCCAGTAGAGTCAGGAATTCTTATCAGCCCCAGCATTTT
CASRVRNSYQPQHF
>TRBV5-1|TRBD1|TRBJ2-5|NA
TGCGCCAGCAGTGCCGGGACAGGGGCCTTAAGAGAGACCCAGTACTTC
CASSAGTGALRETQYF
>TRBV5-1|NA|TRBJ2-1|NA
TGCGCCAGCAGCTTGGGTGGCGGGCTCTACAATGAGCAGTTCTTC
CASSLGGGLYNEQFF
>TRBV15|TRBD2|TRBJ2-2|once
TGTGCCACCAGCAGAGGGACTAGCGGGAGCGGTACCGGGGAGCTGTTTTTT
CATSRGTSGSGTGELFF
>TRBV6-5|NA|TRBJ2-1|NA
TGTGCCAGCACACTTACGGGACACCCGAACAATGAGCAGTTCTTC
CASTLTGHPNNEQFF
>TRBV7-2|TRBD1|TRBJ1-3|NA
TGTGCCAGCAGCCCGGGACAGGGGGCAGCTGGAAACACCATATATTTT
CASSPGQGAAGNTIYF
>TRBV7-2|NA|TRBJ2-7|NA
TGTGCCAGCAGCTCTGGGCCCGAATCCTACGAGCAGTACTTC
CASSSGPESYEQYF
>TRBV27|NA|TRBJ1-4|NA
TGTGCCAGCAGTTGGCGTGGGGCTGCAACTAATGAAAAACTGTTTTTT
CASSWRGAATNEKLFF
>TRBV28|TRBD1|TRBJ1-4|NA
TGTGCCAGCAGTCCAGGACAGGTTCGGGAAAAACTGTTTTTT
CASSPGQVREKLFF
>TRBV9|TRBD1|TRBJ2-7|NA
TGTGCCAGCAGCGTAGCTCCACAGGGGGCGAACGAGCAGTACTTC
CASSVAPQGANEQYF
>TRBV5-6|TRBD1|TRBJ1-2|NA
TGTGCCAGCAACAGACAGGGCAACTATGGCTACACCTTC
CASNRQGNYGYTF